One sample yielded the 8 T cell receptor beta chains listed below, sequenced in a study of OX40 agonist ivuxolimab in advanced cancers. Assay: immunoSEQ multiplex PCR; the TCRdb copy retains only in-frame clones and omits some. The sample consists of roughly 47,000 clones, 89% of them appearing once. The sample consisted of CD4+ or CD8+ T cells sorted from blood, taken in a trial of the OX40 agonist ivuxolimab. These receptors all stem from an adult with an advanced solid tumor such as melanoma, head and neck, liver or kidney cancer.

The DNA of the CDR3 is TGTGCCAGCAGTCACACTTACGAGCAGTACTTC. This encodes CASSHTYEQYF. This chain joins TRBV6-5 and TRBJ2-7; D gene unclear. Germline CDR1 is MNHEY and CDR2 is SVGAGI. Trimming removed 5 bases from V and 4 bases from J, with 6 bases in between. The CDR3 spans 11 residues.

The chain recombines TRBV7-9 with TRBJ1-1; TRBD1 might be the D (5 bases). V dropped 5 bases and J dropped 2 bases, with 12 bases sitting between them. CDR1 and CDR2 from the germline V gene are SEHNR and FQNEAQ (reference sequence). CDR3 length equals 14 residues. CDR3 DNA: TGTGCCAGCAGCCGGGTGGGGGAAAACACTGAAGCTTTCTTT. It translates to CASSRVGENTEAFF. The variable domain in full, completed from reference TRBV7-9 and TRBJ1-1, reads DTGVSQNPRHKITKRGQNVTFRCDPISEHNRLYWYRQTLGQGPEFLTYFQNEAQLEKSRLLSDRFSAERPKGSFSTLEIQRTEQGDSAMYLCASSRVGENTEAFFGQGTRLTVV.

The chain has TRBV18 and TRBJ2-7, with D perhaps TRBD2 (6 bases). This CDR3 comprises 15 residues. Germline V gives CDR1 KGHSH, CDR2 LQKENI. V was clipped by 2 bases and J by 3 bases, with 14 bases between them. This CDR3 reads CASSPEASAFYEQYF. The CDR3 coding sequence is TGTGCCAGCTCACCAGAGGCTAGCGCATTCTACGAGCAGTACTTC. Variable domain in full (rest from reference TRBV18 and TRBJ2-7): NAGVMQNPRHLVRRRGQEARLRCSPMKGHSHVYWYRQLPEEGLKFMVYLQKENIIDESGMPKERFSAEFPKEGPSILRIQQVVRGDSAAYFCASSPEASAFYEQYFGPGTRLTVT.

The J gene is TRBJ1-2, the V gene TRBV7-9, with 9 positions matching TRBD1. The CDR3 has 14 residues. Per the germline V gene, CDR1 is SEHNR and CDR2 is FQNEAQ (reference sequence). The junction had 7 bases not matched to a gene; V was cut back by 6 bases and J by 5 bases. The CDR3 coding sequence is TGTGCCAGCAGTCCAGGACAGGGGTTGTATGGCTACACCTTC. It codes for CASSPGQGLYGYTF.

The chain links TRBV15 to TRBJ1-5, with D possibly being TRBD1 (6 bases). Trimming pared 6 bases from V and 3 bases from J, leaving 12 bases between. Germline-derived CDR1 and CDR2 are LNHNV and YYDKDF (reference sequence). CDR3 length: 14 residues. In nucleotides, the CDR3 is TGTGCCACCAGGGGGGGGGCGGACAATCAGCCCCAGCATTTT. Amino acids: CATRGGADNQPQHF.

V and J are TRBV9 and TRBJ2-7; D is tentatively TRBD1 or TRBD2 (5 bases each). V was trimmed by 4 bases and J by 0 bases, leaving 14 bases between them. Germline CDR1 reads SGDLS; CDR2 reads YYNGEE. CDR3 size: 15 residues. This chain's CDR3 is CASSSRDGSSYEQYF. CDR3 DNA: TGTGCCAGCAGCTCCCGGGACGGCAGCTCCTACGAGCAGTACTTC.

The chain uses TRBV19 and TRBJ1-2; D is possibly TRBD1 (5 bases). The ends were cut back, 5 bases at V and 4 bases at J, with 11 bases in the middle. CDR1 and CDR2 from the germline V gene are LNHDA and SQIVND (reference sequence). This CDR3 comprises 13 residues. The CDR3 loop is CASSLDSTYGYTF. CDR3 in DNA: TGTGCCAGTAGTCTTGACAGTACCTATGGCTACACCTTC. Based on the CDR3 plus reference TRBV19 and TRBJ1-2, the full variable domain is DGGITQSPKYLFRKEGQNVTLSCEQNLNHDAMYWYRQDPGQGLRLIYYSQIVNDFQKGDIAEGYSVSREKKESFPLTVTSAQKNPTAFYLCASSLDSTYGYTFGSGTRLTVV.

This chain joins TRBV2 and TRBJ2-7; D may be TRBD2 (6 bases). Germline assignment: CDR1 SNHLY and CDR2 FYNNEI. This CDR3 has 14 amino acids. V shed 8 bases and J shed 2 bases, with 16 bases lying between them. The CDR3 region has the DNA TGTGCCAGCTGGGGGGAGCGGGTTCCCTACGAGCAGTACTTC. Encoded protein: CASWGERVPYEQYF. Full variable domain (missing parts from reference TRBV2 and TRBJ2-7): EPEVTQTPSHQVTQMGQEVILRCVPISNHLYFYWYRQILGQKVEFLVSFYNNEISEKSEIFDDQFSVERPDGSNFTLKIRSTKLEDSAMYFCASWGERVPYEQYFGPGTRLTVT.